Shown below are 16 T cell receptor beta chains from a single sample sequenced in a study of brain T cells in children with intractable seizures. Generated by immunoSEQ multiplex PCR, the TCRdb table keeps only in-frame clones and is missing some. The profile shows approximately 330,000 clones, over 90% of them singletons. The time point: blood from clinic visit 5 months post-surgery; TSC patient then seizure free. Sequenced here: peripheral blood, sampled less than 6 months after surgery. The receptors were sampled from a boy under two years old with tuberous sclerosis and intractable seizures.

V usage is TRBV29-1 and J usage is TRBJ2-5; D may be TRBD1 or TRBD2 (6 bases each). Germline V gene lookup returns CDR1 SQVTM and CDR2 ANQGSEA. Between the trimmed V and J ends, which lost 7 bases and 3 bases, there was a span of 15 bases. The CDR3 consists of 13 residues. In DNA, the CDR3 is TGCAGCGCTCGAGAGGGGGGTGAAGAGACCCAGTACTTC. This translates into CSAREGGEETQYF.

The chain combines TRBV27 with TRBJ1-1, with D uncertain. This CDR3 has 12 residues. The germline V and J ends were trimmed by 4 bases and 12 bases, with 15 bases remaining between them. Germline V gives CDR1 MNHEY, CDR2 SMNVEV (reference sequence). CDR3 loop: CASSSLRMETFF. CDR3 nucleotide sequence: TGTGCCAGCAGTTCCCTCCGAATGGAAACTTTCTTT.

The chain is built from TRBV9 and TRBJ2-1; D remains ambiguous. Germline CDR1 and CDR2: SGDLS and YYNGEE. The CDR3 runs 16 residues. Trimming pared 0 bases from V and 1 base from J, leaving 11 bases between. CDR3 sequence: CASSVAWQVSYNEQFF. The CDR3, as DNA: TGTGCCAGCAGCGTAGCTTGGCAGGTTTCCTACAATGAGCAGTTCTTC. The variable domain in full, with the rest retrieved from reference TRBV9 and TRBJ2-1, is DSGVTQTPKHLITATGQRVTLRCSPRSGDLSVYWYQQSLDQGLQFLIQYYNGEERAKGNILERFSAQQFPDLHSELNLSSLELGDSALYFCASSVAWQVSYNEQFFGPGTRLTVL.

The CDR3 bases are TGTGCCAGCAACAGACACTCTGGGGCCAACGTCCTGACTTTC. Protein sequence: CASNRHSGANVLTF. J is TRBJ2-6 and V is TRBV2, with D uncertain. Trimming cost V 7 bases and J 0 bases, with 7 bases left between them. This CDR3 region has 14 residues. Germline V gene lookup returns CDR1 SNHLY and CDR2 FYNNEI.

V and J are TRBV4-1 and TRBJ2-3, with D unclear. CDR3 length equals 17 residues. V was clipped by 0 bases and J by 1 base, with 14 bases between them. CDR1 is MGHRA, CDR2 YSYEKL, per germline. The CDR3 spells CASSQDLLKARTDTQYF. The CDR3 coding sequence is TGCGCCAGCAGCCAAGATCTACTCAAGGCCCGCACAGATACGCAGTATTTT.

In the case of this clone: One junction end does not reproduce the germline sequence, and a read error may be involved. V is TRBV7-2 and J is TRBJ2-1; tentatively, D is TRBD2 (5 bases). CDR1 and CDR2 from the germline V gene are SGHTA and FQGNSA. CDR3 size: 14 residues. Written as DNA, the CDR3 is TGTGCCAGCAGCCTAGCATCGGGGAGCAATGAGCAGTTCTTC. Translating gives CASSLASGSNEQFF.

The V and J genes are TRBV7-9 and TRBJ2-2; D not certain. Germline loops: CDR1 SEHNR, CDR2 FQNEAQ (reference sequence). The CDR3 is 13 amino acids. V was cut by 3 bases and J by 3 bases, with 5 bases left in between. The CDR3 region has the DNA TGTGCCAGCAGCTTGCCTCACACCGGGGAGCTGTTTTTT. This encodes CASSLPHTGELFF.

V gene TRBV3-1 (or the pseudogene TRBV3-2) combines with J gene TRBJ2-1; D uncertain. V gave up 3 bases and J gave up 1 base, with 16 bases separating them. Germline V gene lookup returns CDR1 LGHDT and CDR2 YNNKEL (reference sequence). The CDR3 is 17 residues long. CDR3 sequence reads: CASSQLTTVWSYNEQFF. In nucleotides, the CDR3 is TGTGCCAGCAGCCAGCTAACTACCGTTTGGTCCTACAATGAGCAGTTCTTC.

This clone was detected a few times. The V call is TRBV2, the J call TRBJ2-1; possible D gene TRBD2, 5 bases. Trimming took off 6 bases at V and 8 bases at J, with 14 bases between the two ends. CDR1 and CDR2 from the germline V gene are SNHLY and FYNNEI. CDR3 length: 13 residues. For the CDR3, the DNA is TGTGCCAGCAGGGTTATCAGCGGTCATGAGCAGTTCTTC. Residues: CASRVISGHEQFF.

V usage is TRBV4-1 and J usage is TRBJ2-5; D call uncertain. This CDR3 has 15 residues. Per the germline V gene, CDR1 is MGHRA and CDR2 is YSYEKL. The V gene lost 1 base and the J gene lost 4 bases, with 13 bases spanning the gap. CDR3 residues: CASSQVARVRETQYF. The DNA for the CDR3 is TGCGCCAGCAGCCAAGTTGCAAGGGTGCGAGAGACCCAGTACTTC.

In the case of this clone: The same CDR3 can be traced to other DNA sequences in this sample. The rearrangement links TRBV19 to TRBJ1-1; D is ambiguous. Germline V gives CDR1 LNHDA, CDR2 SQIVND (reference sequence). Trimming shortened V by 1 base and J by 1 base, and 4 bases separated the two germline ends. CDR3 length equals 13 residues. CDR3 sequence: CASSIGTNTEAFF. DNA of the CDR3: TGTGCCAGTAGTATAGGTACGAACACTGAAGCTTTCTTT.

CDR3: CASSHLGQTDRQETQYF. CDR3 sequence (DNA): TGTGCCAGCAGCCACCTCGGACAGACGGACCGCCAAGAGACCCAGTACTTC. The V and J genes are TRBV4-2 and TRBJ2-5; D is perhaps TRBD1 (6 bases). The length of the CDR3 is 17 residues. V lost 3 bases, J lost 1 base, and 18 bases lay in between. The germline gives CDR1 LGHNA, CDR2 YNFKEQ.

The chain uses TRBV9 and TRBJ2-7; tentative D call: TRBD2 (6 bases). The V gene lost 4 bases and the J gene lost 2 bases, with 16 bases spanning the gap. CDR3 length equals 15 residues. Germline lookup yields CDR1 SGDLS and CDR2 YYNGEE. DNA of the CDR3: TGTGCCAGCAGCCCCTTAGGGGACTCCACCTACGAGCAGTACTTC. As protein: CASSPLGDSTYEQYF.

The V call is TRBV27, the J call TRBJ2-2; 13 bases align to TRBD2. The CDR3 sequence is 17 residues long. Trimming took 4 bases from V and 7 from J; bases not matched to a gene: 9. Per germline, CDR1 MNHEY and CDR2 SMNVEV (reference sequence). The CDR3 sequence: CASSYRTSGRMHGELFF. CDR3 sequence (DNA): TGTGCCAGCAGTTACCGGACTAGCGGGAGAATGCACGGGGAGCTGTTTTTT.

CDR3 DNA sequence: TGTGCCAGCAGCTTAGAGGCTAACTATGGCTACACCTTC. Encoded protein: CASSLEANYGYTF. The chain joins TRBV7-3 to TRBJ1-2; no clear D gene. Trimming cost V 2 bases and J 0 bases, with 4 bases left between them. The CDR3 is made up of 13 amino acids. The germline V gene encodes CDR1 SGHTA and CDR2 FQGTGA.

The gene calls are TRBV4-2 and TRBJ1-1; D call uncertain. This CDR3 spans 14 amino acids. V lost 0 bases and J lost 8, with 13 bases in between. The germline V gene encodes CDR1 LGHNA and CDR2 YNFKEQ. In DNA form, the CDR3 reads TGTGCCAGCAGCCAAGAGTCAGGCCCTGTGGAAGCTTTCTTT. Encoded protein: CASSQESGPVEAFF.